This entry concerns a single TCR beta chain. J gave up 6 bases and V 4 bases, and 11 bases lay outside the gene matches. Looked up from germline, CDR1 is KGHSH and CDR2 is LQKENI. The CDR3 has 15 amino acids. The data stem from a study of shared clonotypes between healthy human individuals. This table comes from immunoSEQ multiplex PCR, and its TCRdb copy is limited to in-frame clones, with some not included. The sample records approximately 1.1 million clones, around 78% being singletons. The chain combines TRBV18 with TRBJ2-7; TRBD1 agrees at 8 bases. This clonotype was obtained from a man aged 18 to 35 in good health. Some clones in this sample may be carry-over from other donors' samples. The specimen was memory CD4+ T cells from PBMCs. Regarding subset: CD45RA-negative fraction. The DNA for the CDR3 is TGTGCCAGCTCACTTGGACAGGGCGGTTCGACCGAGCAGTACTTC. Amino acids: CASSLGQGGSTEQYF.